This TCR beta chain was sequenced for a study of identical twins (dated by TCRdb to 2016 to 2017). Turning to the overall study: TCR alpha and beta repertoires from monozygotic twins, unrelated adults of various ages and cord blood were deep-sequenced to test whether fetal clonotypes persist. Replicate twin experiments were performed at different times using different library preparation protocols to rule out contamination.

Paper-wide results and their limitations: Compared with coincidental sharing between unrelated individuals, an excess of low generation-probability sequences was observed among out-of-frame TCR alpha sequences shared between twins. The excess sharing between twins in beta out-of-frame sequences was weaker because fewer shared sequences reduced the signal-to-noise ratio. In monozygotic twins, recombination models systematically underestimated out-of-frame TCR alpha sharing, but the models matched the sharing seen between unrelated individuals. Fewer insertions were carried by abundant cord blood beta clonotypes; a weaker similar trend was observed in young adult naive repertoires, while no such trend was observed in memory repertoires. Because the same donors could not be followed over many years, conclusions were based on cross-sectional statistical analysis. Invariant T cells such as MAIT and iNKT could partly confound zero-insertion analyses, though diverse VJ usage argued against this for most clonotypes.

Worth noting for this clonotype: Its antigen has not been determined. No much larger clone exists at a distance of one base, and base qualities are not known.

Library construction relied on 5' RACE. The reads were generated on an Illumina HiSeq 2000. A universal primer binding site was added through template switching, and the final cDNA carried a unique molecular identifier so that TCR cDNA molecules could be counted accurately. Specific primers in the conserved constant-segment region were used to synthesize first-strand cDNA for the TCR alpha and beta chains. To control for contamination, every cDNA library was double barcoded, receiving both a SMART-Mk sample barcode and Illumina barcodes. TruSeq adapter sequences and Illumina sample barcodes were added in two successive PCR steps. The Illumina HiSeq platform was used with custom primers to sequence TCR alpha and beta cDNA libraries. As for how the authors treated the data: Raw reads were processed with MiGEC to extract unique molecular identifiers, and MiXCR was used to determine CDR3 positions. For each individual, recombination models were inferred using an EM algorithm with the repgenHMM and IGoR tools. Shared clonotype analysis was performed with the tcR package in R, normalizing sharing by the product of cloneset sizes. To study raw recombination free of thymic and clonal selection effects, out-of-frame nonproductive sequences were analyzed. TCRdb reworked the public reads: Q25 trimming with fastp, MiXCR clone assembly, productive beta chains retained. Identical CDR3 proteins give one entry, which carries the most common genes and DNA. TCRdb, not the authors, supplied the V and J calls. The sample data list fewer than 250,000 distinct CDR3 sequences, and roughly 15% of these were observed just once. The ten largest clonotypes hold 40% of the sample.

Only healthy Caucasian donors were included. Three pairs of female monozygotic twins, all aged roughly 18 to 29 years, made up the twin cohort. CD4+ and CD8+ T cell populations were isolated with positive isolation kits from Invitrogen. The germline V gene (reference sequence) sets CDR1 to SGHKS and CDR2 to YYEKEE. V sheds 6 bases and J sheds 6 bases, leaving 18 bases between their ends. The CDR3, from cysteine to phenylalanine, totals 14 residues. The CDR3 DNA has 42 bases and is translated from base 1. The same data also went into a second study, on T cells expressing NK-cell markers. The second paper states: TCR beta-chain repertoires were profiled in sorted CD3+CD56+NKG2C+, CD3+CD56+NKG2C- and CD3+CD56-NKG2C+ T-cell subsets from about 8 donors. Seven of the eight sequenced donors were HCMV-seropositive and one was HCMV-seronegative. To restrict sorting to alphabetaTCR-expressing T cells, an anti-gammadeltaTCR antibody was added in several experiments. For more than 5 donors, the dominant CD3+CD56+NKG2C+ clonotypes were among the top 10 CD8+ clonotypes and accounted for about 1.0-7.0% of CD8+ T cells. Those dominant clonotypes were again the most abundant among CD3+CD56-NKG2C+ cells in a few donors, at roughly 28.3-60.1%. It remained unclear whether the expanded NKG2C-expressing T cell clones were specific for HCMV antigens. The eight sequenced donors were randomly selected healthy volunteers, three men and five women. A commercial ELISA kit detecting HCMV-specific IgG in serum was used to determine HCMV serostatus. MIGEC was used to demultiplex reads and group the reads by UMI, and MiTCR was used to assemble and quantify clonotypes. Only TCR cDNA sequences supported by at least two reads were kept to exclude erroneous sequences. The tcR package was used for downstream repertoire analysis, and clonotypes were matched between fractions using CDR3 nucleotide sequence together with V segment. VDJmatch was used to annotate antigen specificity against VDJdb, with one amino acid substitution in CDR3 permitted.

This TCR was sampled from a woman between 18 and 29 years old in good health. This chain joins TRBV5-5 to TRBJ1-2; the D gene is perhaps TRBD1, on 6 matching bases. The sequencing sample was made of CD8+ T cells sorted from blood. The CDR3 region reads CASIERWGLNGYTF. The DNA sequence is given as TGTGCCAGCATCGAGCGTTGGGGGCTCAATGGCTACACCTTC.